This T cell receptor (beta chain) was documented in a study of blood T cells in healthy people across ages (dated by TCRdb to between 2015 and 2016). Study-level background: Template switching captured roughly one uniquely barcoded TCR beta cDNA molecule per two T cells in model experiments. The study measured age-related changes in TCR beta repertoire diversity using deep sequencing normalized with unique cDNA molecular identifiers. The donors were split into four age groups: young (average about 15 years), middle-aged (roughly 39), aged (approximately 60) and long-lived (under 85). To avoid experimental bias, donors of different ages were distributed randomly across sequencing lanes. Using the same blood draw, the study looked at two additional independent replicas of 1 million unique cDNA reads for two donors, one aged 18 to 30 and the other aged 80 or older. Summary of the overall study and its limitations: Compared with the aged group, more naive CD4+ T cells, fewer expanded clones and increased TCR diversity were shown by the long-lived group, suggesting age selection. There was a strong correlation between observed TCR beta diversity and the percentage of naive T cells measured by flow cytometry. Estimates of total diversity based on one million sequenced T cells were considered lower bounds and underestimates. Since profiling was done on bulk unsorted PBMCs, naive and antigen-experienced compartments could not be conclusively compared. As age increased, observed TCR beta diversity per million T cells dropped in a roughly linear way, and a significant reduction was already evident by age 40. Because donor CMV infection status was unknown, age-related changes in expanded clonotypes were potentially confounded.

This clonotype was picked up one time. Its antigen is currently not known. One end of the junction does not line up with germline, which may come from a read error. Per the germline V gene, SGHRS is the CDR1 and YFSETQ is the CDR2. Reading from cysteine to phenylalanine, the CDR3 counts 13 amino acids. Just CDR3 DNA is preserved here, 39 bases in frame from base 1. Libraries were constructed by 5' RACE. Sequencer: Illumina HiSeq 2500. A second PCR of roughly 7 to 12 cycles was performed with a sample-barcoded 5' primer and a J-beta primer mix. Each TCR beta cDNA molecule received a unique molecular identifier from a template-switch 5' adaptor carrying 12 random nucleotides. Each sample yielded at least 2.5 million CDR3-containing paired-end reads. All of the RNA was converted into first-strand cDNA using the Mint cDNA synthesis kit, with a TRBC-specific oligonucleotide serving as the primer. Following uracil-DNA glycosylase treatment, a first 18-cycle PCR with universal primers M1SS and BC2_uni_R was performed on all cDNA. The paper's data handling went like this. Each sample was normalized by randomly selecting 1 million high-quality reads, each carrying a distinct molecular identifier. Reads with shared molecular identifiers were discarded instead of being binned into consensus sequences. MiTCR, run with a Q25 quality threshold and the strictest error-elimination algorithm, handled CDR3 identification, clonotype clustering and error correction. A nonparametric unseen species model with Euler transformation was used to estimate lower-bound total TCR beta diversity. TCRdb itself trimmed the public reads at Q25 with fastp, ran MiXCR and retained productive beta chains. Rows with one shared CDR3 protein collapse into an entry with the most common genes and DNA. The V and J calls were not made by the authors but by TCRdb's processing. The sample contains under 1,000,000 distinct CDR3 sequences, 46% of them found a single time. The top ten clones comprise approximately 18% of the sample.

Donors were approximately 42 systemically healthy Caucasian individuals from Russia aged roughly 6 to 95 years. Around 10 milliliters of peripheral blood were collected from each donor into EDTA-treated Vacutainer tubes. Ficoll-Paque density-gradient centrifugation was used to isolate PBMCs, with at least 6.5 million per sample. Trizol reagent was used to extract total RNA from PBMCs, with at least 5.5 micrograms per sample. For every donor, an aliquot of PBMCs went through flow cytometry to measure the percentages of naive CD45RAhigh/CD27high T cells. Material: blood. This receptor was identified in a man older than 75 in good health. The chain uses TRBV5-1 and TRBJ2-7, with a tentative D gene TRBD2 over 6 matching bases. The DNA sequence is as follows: TGCGCCACCACGACAAGGGACTCCGACGAGCAGTACTTC. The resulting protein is CATTTRDSDEQYF. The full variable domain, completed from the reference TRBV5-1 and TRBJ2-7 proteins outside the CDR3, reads KAGVTQTPRYLIKTRGQQVTLSCSPISGHRSVSWYQQTPGQGLQFLFEYFSETQRNKGNFPGRFSGRQFSNSRSEMNVSTLELGDSALYLCATTTRDSDEQYFGPGTRLTVT.